The following is a T cell receptor (beta chain) sequence with its context. Its antigen is currently unknown. The sample comes from a study of graft-versus-host responses after intestinal transplantation. This CDR3 has 16 residues. CDR1 and CDR2 (germline): MDHEN, SYDVKM. V lost 4 bases, J lost 0 bases, and 13 bases lay in between. Profiling relied on immunoSEQ multiplex PCR, and the TCRdb table lists in-frame clones only, not all of them. The sample holds some 100,000 clones, roughly 84% seen once. The clonotype was recovered from a human donor who was the organ donor for an intestinal transplant. The input for sequencing was unstimulated CD4+ T cells sorted from spleen or lymph node cells, taken before transplant. The V gene is TRBV28, the J gene TRBJ1-3; no clear D gene. The CDR3 DNA follows: TGTGCCAGCAGTTATCCAAAGGCCGGCTCTGGAAACACCATATATTTT. Residues: CASSYPKAGSGNTIYF.